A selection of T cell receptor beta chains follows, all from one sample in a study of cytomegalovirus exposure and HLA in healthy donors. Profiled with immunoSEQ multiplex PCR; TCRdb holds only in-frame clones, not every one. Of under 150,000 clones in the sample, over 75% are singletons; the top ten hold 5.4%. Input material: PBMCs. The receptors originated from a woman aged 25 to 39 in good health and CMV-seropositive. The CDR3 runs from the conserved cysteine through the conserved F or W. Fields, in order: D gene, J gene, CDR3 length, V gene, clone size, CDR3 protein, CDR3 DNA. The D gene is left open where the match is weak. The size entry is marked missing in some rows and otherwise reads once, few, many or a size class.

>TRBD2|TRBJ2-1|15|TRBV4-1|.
CASSQEGLFYNEQFF
TGCGCCAGCAGCCAAGAGGGACTATTCTACAATGAGCAGTTCTTC
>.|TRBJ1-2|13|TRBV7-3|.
CASSLGGTYGYTF
TGTGCCAGCAGCTTAGGGGGGACCTATGGCTACACCTTC
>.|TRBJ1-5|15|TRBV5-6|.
CASSAQTLREQPQHF
TGTGCCAGCAGCGCTCAAACCCTCAGGGAACAGCCCCAGCATTTT
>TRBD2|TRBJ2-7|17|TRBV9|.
CASSVGLAGALSYEQYF
TGTGCCAGCAGCGTGGGACTAGCGGGAGCCCTTTCCTACGAGCAGTACTTC
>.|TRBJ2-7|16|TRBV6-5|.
CASSYSGSSPSYEQYF
TGTGCCAGCAGTTACTCGGGCAGTTCACCCTCCTACGAGCAGTACTTC
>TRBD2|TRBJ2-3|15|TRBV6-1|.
CASIYWRGGGDTQYF
TGTGCCAGCATTTATTGGCGGGGGGGTGGAGATACGCAGTATTTT
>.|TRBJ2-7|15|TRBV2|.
CASSVRSDTSYEQYF
TGTGCCAGCAGTGTCCGGTCGGACACTTCCTACGAGCAGTACTTC
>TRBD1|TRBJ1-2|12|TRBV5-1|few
CASTGTDRHYTF
TGCGCCAGCACCGGGACAGATCGTCACTACACCTTC
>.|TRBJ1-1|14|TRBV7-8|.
CASSRGTENTEAFF
TGTGCCAGCAGCCGGGGGACCGAGAACACTGAAGCTTTCTTT
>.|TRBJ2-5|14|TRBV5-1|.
CASSPTGWGETQYF
TGCGCCAGCAGCCCAACAGGGTGGGGAGAGACCCAGTACTTC
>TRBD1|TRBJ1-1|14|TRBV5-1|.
CASSLRGPNTEAFF
TGCGCCAGCAGCTTGAGGGGGCCGAACACTGAAGCTTTCTTT
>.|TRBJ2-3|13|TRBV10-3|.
CAASSGSTDTQYF
TGTGCCGCCAGCTCCGGGAGCACAGATACGCAGTATTTT
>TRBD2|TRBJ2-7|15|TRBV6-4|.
CASRTPGLPYFEQYF
TGTGCCAGCAGAACTCCGGGACTACCTTACTTCGAGCAGTACTTC
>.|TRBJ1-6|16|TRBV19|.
CASSIGNKAYNSPLHF
TGTGCCAGTAGTATCGGGAATAAGGCATATAATTCACCCCTCCACTTT
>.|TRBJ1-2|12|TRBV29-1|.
CSATVDRDGYTF
TGCAGCGCTACTGTAGATCGCGATGGCTACACCTTC
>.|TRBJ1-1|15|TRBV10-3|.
CAISEDMSPLTGAFF
TGTGCCATCAGTGAAGATATGAGTCCCCTCACTGGAGCTTTCTTT
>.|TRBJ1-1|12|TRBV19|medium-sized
CASRGANTEAFF
TGTGCCAGTCGGGGGGCGAACACTGAAGCTTTCTTT
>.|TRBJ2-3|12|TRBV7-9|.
CSSSFPPDTQYF
TGTTCCAGCAGCTTTCCTCCAGATACGCAGTATTTT
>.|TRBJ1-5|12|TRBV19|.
CASSRRNQPQHF
TGTGCCAGTAGTAGGAGAAATCAGCCCCAGCATTTT
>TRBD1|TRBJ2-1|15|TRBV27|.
CASSPHRDRGYEQFF
TGTGCCAGCAGTCCCCACCGGGACAGGGGTTATGAGCAGTTCTTC
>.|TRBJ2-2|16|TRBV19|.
CASKQAPSANTGELFF
TGTGCCAGTAAACAGGCCCCATCAGCGAACACCGGGGAGCTGTTTTTT
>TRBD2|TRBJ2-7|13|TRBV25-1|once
CASGTSSTYEQYF
TGTGCCAGCGGGACTAGCAGTACCTACGAGCAGTACTTC
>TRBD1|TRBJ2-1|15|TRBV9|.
CASSETGDEYNEQFF
TGTGCCAGCAGCGAGACAGGGGACGAGTACAATGAGCAGTTCTTC
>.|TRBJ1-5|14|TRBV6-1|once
CASNSDTTRQPQHF
TGTGCCAGCAATAGCGACACCACGCGTCAGCCCCAGCATTTT
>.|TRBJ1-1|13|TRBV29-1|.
CSAATGTNTEAFF
TGCAGCGCCGCCACAGGGACGAACACTGAAGCTTTCTTT
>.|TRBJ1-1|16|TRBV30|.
CAWSHRGGGMDTEAFF
TGTGCCTGGAGCCACCGAGGGGGGGGGATGGACACTGAAGCTTTCTTT
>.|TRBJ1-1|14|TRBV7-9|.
CASSSQSGGGVAFF
TGTGCCAGCAGCTCTCAATCGGGAGGGGGGGTGGCTTTCTTT
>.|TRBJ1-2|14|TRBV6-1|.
CASSAPEQDSLYTF
TGTGCCAGCAGTGCACCGGAACAGGATAGTCTCTACACCTTC
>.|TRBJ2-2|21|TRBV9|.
CASSVSLAPQSSGYGTGELFF
TGTGCCAGCAGCGTTTCACTGGCGCCCCAATCATCGGGGTACGGGACCGGGGAGCTGTTTTTT
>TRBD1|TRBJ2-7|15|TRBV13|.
CASSPGTGISYEQYF
TGTGCCAGCAGCCCTGGGACAGGGATCTCCTACGAGCAGTACTTC
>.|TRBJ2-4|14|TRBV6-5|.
CASSTQGLKNIQYF
TGTGCCAGCAGTACCCAGGGGCTGAAAAACATTCAGTACTTC
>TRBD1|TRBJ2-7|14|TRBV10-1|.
CASAPGQGLYEQYF
TGCGCCAGCGCTCCGGGACAGGGATTATACGAGCAGTACTTC
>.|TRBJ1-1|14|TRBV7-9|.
CASSLIQGGTEAFF
TGTGCCAGCAGCTTAATCCAAGGGGGCACTGAAGCTTTCTTT
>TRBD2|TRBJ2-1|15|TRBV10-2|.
CASRQAGESYNEQFF
TGCGCCAGCAGACAAGCGGGGGAGTCCTACAATGAGCAGTTCTTC
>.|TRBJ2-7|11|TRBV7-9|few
CSSSFQELPNF
TGTTCCAGCAGCTTCCAAGAGCTGCCGAACTTC
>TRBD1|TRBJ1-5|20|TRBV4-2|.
CASSQDPLQGVTTSNQPQHF
TGTGCCAGCAGCCAAGATCCCCTGCAGGGGGTCACCACCAGCAATCAGCCCCAGCATTTT
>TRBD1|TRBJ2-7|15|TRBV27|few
CASSLLGQGTYEQYF
TGTGCCAGCAGTTTATTGGGACAGGGTACCTACGAGCAGTACTTC
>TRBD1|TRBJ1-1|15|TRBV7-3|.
CASSLTGTDGTEAFF
TGTGCCAGCAGCTTAACCGGGACAGATGGGACTGAAGCTTTCTTT
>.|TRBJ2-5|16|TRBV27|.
CASSLSGAAGRETQYF
TGTGCCAGCAGTTTATCGGGGGCGGCAGGGAGAGAGACCCAGTACTTC
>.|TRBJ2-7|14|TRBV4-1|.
CASSPNDSSYEQYF
TGCGCCAGCAGCCCTAATGACAGCTCCTACGAGCAGTACTTC
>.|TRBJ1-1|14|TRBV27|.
CASSSQLRNTEAFF
TGTGCCAGCAGTTCCCAGTTAAGGAACACTGAAGCTTTCTTT
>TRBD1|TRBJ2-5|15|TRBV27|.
CASSSGTGGVETQYF
TGTGCCAGCAGTAGCGGGACAGGGGGCGTTGAGACCCAGTACTTC